A selection of T cell receptor beta chains follows, all from one sample in a study of blood T cell repertoires in COVID-19. The repertoire was sequenced with immunoSEQ multiplex PCR; TCRdb's copy has only in-frame clones and lacks some. This sample yields 150,000 to 200,000 clones, of which roughly 76% are seen a single time; approximately 12% belongs to the top ten. What was sequenced was peripheral blood. All receptors derive from a woman of 80 years or more with COVID-19, enrolled during active disease. Both conserved end residues are part of each CDR3. The D gene is left open where the match is weak. Clone sizes are given selectively: once, few, many, or a class where the clone is expanded.

D gene,V gene,J gene,clone size,CDR3 protein,CDR3 DNA
-,TRBV5-6,TRBJ1-1,-,CASSPRTVQMNTEAFF,TGTGCCAGCAGCCCCAGGACAGTCCAGATGAACACTGAAGCTTTCTTT
-,TRBV11-2,TRBJ2-7,-,CASSSDRDNSYEQYF,TGTGCCAGCAGCAGCGACCGGGACAACTCCTACGAGCAGTACTTC
-,TRBV14,TRBJ2-1,-,CASSPSVPGQQEQFF,TGTGCCAGCAGCCCCTCCGTACCCGGACAGCAGGAGCAGTTCTTC
TRBD1,TRBV6-5,TRBJ1-3,-,CASSLTGAWGNTIYF,TGTGCCAGCAGCCTGACAGGGGCGTGGGGAAACACCATATATTTT
-,TRBV2,TRBJ1-5,-,CASSDDTNQPQHF,TGTGCCAGCAGTGACGACACGAATCAGCCCCAGCATTTT
TRBD1,TRBV10-3,TRBJ1-6,-,CAISESTGHSPLHF,TGTGCCATCAGTGAGTCGACAGGGCATTCACCCCTCCACTTT
-,TRBV6-1,TRBJ1-6,few,CASSEQGQVGSPLHF,TGTGCCAGCAGTGAACAGGGGCAGGTGGGATCACCCCTCCACTTT
TRBD1,TRBV28,TRBJ1-4,-,CASRTGATNEKLFF,TGTGCCTCCCGGACAGGAGCAACTAATGAAAAACTGTTTTTT
TRBD1,TRBV19,TRBJ2-7,-,CASSISLTGQGAYEQYF,TGTGCCAGTAGTATCAGTCTTACGGGACAGGGGGCCTACGAGCAGTACTTC
-,TRBV19,TRBJ1-6,-,CASKTGQHSPLHF,TGTGCCAGCAAGACAGGTCAACATTCACCCCTCCACTTT
TRBD2,TRBV5-4,TRBJ2-1,-,CASTIQGGSGRALREQFF,TGTGCCAGCACCATTCAGGGGGGAAGCGGGAGGGCCCTCAGGGAGCAGTTCTTC
-,TRBV18,TRBJ1-1,-,CASSPPVQGKAFF,TGTGCCAGCTCACCCCCCGTGCAGGGGAAGGCTTTCTTT
TRBD1,TRBV6-5,TRBJ1-1,-,CASSYLQGGGNTEAFF,TGTGCCAGCAGTTACCTCCAAGGGGGCGGGAACACTGAAGCTTTCTTT
TRBD2,TRBV10-3,TRBJ2-7,-,CAISRLAGAYEQYF,TGTGCCATCAGTCGACTAGCGGGAGCCTACGAGCAGTACTTC
TRBD1,TRBV28,TRBJ2-7,once,CASSLTGGEQYF,TGTGCCAGCAGTCTCACAGGGGGCGAGCAGTACTTC
-,TRBV6-2/TRBV6-3,TRBJ1-1,-,CASSYGQMNTEAFF,TGTGCCAGCAGTTACGGGCAGATGAACACTGAAGCTTTCTTT
TRBD1,TRBV13,TRBJ1-2,-,CASSLGQGADGYTF,TGTGCCAGCAGCCTCGGACAGGGGGCGGATGGCTACACCTTC
TRBD1,TRBV24-1,TRBJ1-4,once,CATSDWTGGYEKLFF,TGTGCCACCAGTGATTGGACAGGGGGCTATGAAAAACTGTTTTTT
-,TRBV6-2/TRBV6-3,TRBJ2-7,-,CASSSWRADSYEQYF,TGTGCCAGCAGCTCTTGGCGGGCGGACTCCTACGAGCAGTACTTC
-,TRBV28,TRBJ1-3,few,CASSIWESFSGNTIYF,TGTGCCAGCAGCATTTGGGAGAGCTTTTCGGGAAACACCATATATTTT
-,TRBV6-5,TRBJ2-7,-,CASGGTVSYEQYF,TGTGCCAGCGGGGGGACAGTTTCCTACGAGCAGTACTTC
TRBD1,TRBV6-5,TRBJ1-2,-,CASSYGQGLYGYTF,TGTGCCAGCAGTTACGGACAGGGTCTTTATGGCTACACCTTC
TRBD2,TRBV5-4,TRBJ2-1,once,CASSLEPGLAGSEQFF,TGTGCCAGCAGCTTAGAGCCTGGACTAGCGGGAAGTGAGCAGTTCTTC
TRBD1,TRBV6-4,TRBJ1-5,-,CASSVLRDRGYQPQHF,TGTGCCAGCAGTGTCCTCCGGGACAGGGGATATCAGCCCCAGCATTTT
TRBD2,TRBV15,TRBJ2-1,once,CATSRDLAASGGYNEQFF,TGTGCCACCAGCAGAGATCTTGCGGCTAGCGGGGGTTACAATGAGCAGTTCTTC
-,TRBV5-1,TRBJ2-1,-,CASSPGTGSYNEQFF,TGCGCCAGCAGCCCAGGGACTGGGTCCTACAATGAGCAGTTCTTC
-,TRBV6-6,TRBJ1-2,-,CASSYPTGRKDGYTF,TGTGCCAGCAGTTACCCCACCGGGAGAAAGGACGGCTACACCTTC
-,TRBV7-2,TRBJ2-2,-,CASSLVRAGKFGAGELFF,TGTGCCAGCAGCTTAGTTCGGGCGGGTAAATTTGGTGCCGGGGAGCTGTTTTTT
TRBD2,TRBV6-6,TRBJ2-2,-,CASSPRRAGGLTGELFF,TGTGCCAGCAGTCCCCGTCGGGCGGGGGGGCTCACCGGGGAGCTGTTTTTT
TRBD1,TRBV6-4,TRBJ1-6,-,CASSVGQGDNSPLHF,TGTGCCAGCAGTGTCGGACAGGGCGATAATTCACCCCTCCACTTT
TRBD1,TRBV7-9,TRBJ1-2,-,CASQESPTGNYGYTF,TGTGCCAGTCAGGAGAGCCCGACAGGGAACTATGGCTACACCTTC
TRBD1,TRBV7-8,TRBJ1-2,-,CASSWDSHYGYTF,TGTGCCAGCAGCTGGGACAGCCACTATGGCTACACCTTC
-,TRBV5-5,TRBJ1-2,-,CASSVKQGPLYGYTF,TGTGCCAGCAGCGTAAAACAGGGTCCCCTCTATGGCTACACCTTC
TRBD2,TRBV7-9,TRBJ2-1,few,CASRSGRDASGEQFF,TGTGCCAGCAGGAGCGGGAGGGACGCCTCGGGTGAGCAGTTCTTC
-,TRBV6-2/TRBV6-3,TRBJ2-7,-,CASSRTEPSYEQYF,TGTGCCAGCAGCCGAACTGAACCTTCGTACGAGCAGTACTTC
TRBD2,TRBV7-3,TRBJ2-1,-,CASGLAGMGEQFF,TGTGCCAGCGGGCTAGCGGGGATGGGTGAGCAGTTCTTC
-,TRBV6-6,TRBJ1-3,-,CASTEHRDSGNTIYF,TGTGCCAGCACCGAACACAGAGACTCTGGAAACACCATATATTTT
-,TRBV12-3/TRBV12-4,TRBJ2-2,-,CASSTYTGELFF,TGTGCCAGCAGTACTTACACCGGGGAGCTGTTTTTT
-,TRBV28,TRBJ1-1,-,CASTKLGQGGTEAFF,TGTGCCAGCACAAAGTTGGGGCAGGGAGGAACTGAAGCTTTCTTT
TRBD2,TRBV19,TRBJ2-7,-,CASSLLSSAGEGGEQYF,TGTGCCAGTAGTCTCCTTTCCTCAGCGGGAGAGGGTGGCGAGCAGTACTTC
TRBD2,TRBV5-4,TRBJ2-5,-,CASSPGLAGGQETQYF,TGTGCCAGCAGCCCTGGACTAGCGGGGGGGCAAGAGACCCAGTACTTC
-,TRBV28,TRBJ2-3,-,CASSLPDFRTDTQYF,TGTGCCAGCAGTTTACCGGACTTCCGCACAGATACGCAGTATTTT
-,TRBV10-2,TRBJ2-1,-,CASRTSGSYNEQFF,TGCGCCAGCAGAACTAGTGGTTCCTACAATGAGCAGTTCTTC
TRBD1,TRBV7-6,TRBJ2-5,-,CASSLKTGPRGETQYF,TGTGCCAGCAGCTTAAAGACAGGGCCCCGGGGTGAGACCCAGTACTTC